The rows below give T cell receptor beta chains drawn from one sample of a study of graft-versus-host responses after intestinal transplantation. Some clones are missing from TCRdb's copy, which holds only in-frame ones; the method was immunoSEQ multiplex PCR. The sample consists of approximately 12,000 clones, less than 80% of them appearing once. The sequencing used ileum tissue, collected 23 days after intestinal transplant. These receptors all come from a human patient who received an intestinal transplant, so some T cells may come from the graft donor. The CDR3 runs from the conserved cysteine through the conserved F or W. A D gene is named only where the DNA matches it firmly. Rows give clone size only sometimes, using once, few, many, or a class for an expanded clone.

CDR3 protein: CAATDRAKNIQYF
CDR3 DNA: TGTGCCGCTACCGACAGGGCCAAAAACATTCAGTACTTC
D gene: .
clone size: .
J gene: TRBJ2-4
V gene: TRBV6-1

CDR3 protein: CASRPRGNTGELFF
CDR3 DNA: TGTGCCAGCAGGCCACGGGGTAACACCGGGGAGCTGTTTTTT
D gene: .
clone size: few
J gene: TRBJ2-2
V gene: TRBV28

CDR3 protein: CASSQDGTSKETQYF
CDR3 DNA: TGCGCCAGCAGCCAAGATGGGACGTCTAAAGAGACCCAGTACTTC
D gene: .
clone size: .
J gene: TRBJ2-5
V gene: TRBV4-1

CDR3 protein: CASSQGTNYEQYF
CDR3 DNA: TGTGCCAGCAGCCAGGGGACCAACTACGAGCAGTACTTC
D gene: .
clone size: .
J gene: TRBJ2-7
V gene: TRBV9

CDR3 protein: CASSLWDRPAYEQYF
CDR3 DNA: TGTGCCAGCAGTTTATGGGACAGACCCGCCTACGAGCAGTACTTC
D gene: .
clone size: .
J gene: TRBJ2-7
V gene: TRBV28

CDR3 protein: CASSAYNEQFF
CDR3 DNA: TGCGCCAGCAGCGCTTACAATGAGCAGTTCTTC
D gene: .
clone size: .
J gene: TRBJ2-1
V gene: TRBV4-1

CDR3 protein: CASSYGREQFF
CDR3 DNA: TGTGCCAGCAGTTACGGTCGTGAGCAGTTCTTC
D gene: .
clone size: .
J gene: TRBJ2-1
V gene: TRBV6-5

CDR3 protein: CASSYGHSYEQYF
CDR3 DNA: TGTGCCAGCAGTTACGGACACTCCTACGAGCAGTACTTC
D gene: .
clone size: .
J gene: TRBJ2-7
V gene: TRBV6-6

CDR3 protein: CASSIRLAGSNEQYF
CDR3 DNA: TGTGCCAGTAGTATACGACTAGCGGGGAGTAACGAGCAGTACTTC
D gene: TRBD2
clone size: .
J gene: TRBJ2-7
V gene: TRBV19

CDR3 protein: CASSFRAGGPTTYEQYF
CDR3 DNA: TGTGCCAGCAGCTTTAGAGCGGGAGGGCCGACCACCTACGAGCAGTACTTC
D gene: TRBD2
clone size: .
J gene: TRBJ2-7
V gene: TRBV7-2

CDR3 protein: CASSFLDRRQETQYF
CDR3 DNA: TGTGCCAGCAGTTTCCTGGACAGGAGGCAAGAGACCCAGTACTTC
D gene: TRBD1
clone size: .
J gene: TRBJ2-5
V gene: TRBV6-5

CDR3 protein: CASSLLLGMNTEAFF
CDR3 DNA: TGTGCCAGCAGCTTGCTTTTAGGAATGAACACTGAAGCTTTCTTT
D gene: .
clone size: .
J gene: TRBJ1-1
V gene: TRBV5-8

CDR3 protein: CASSISGGGQETQYF
CDR3 DNA: TGTGCCAGTAGTATATCCGGGGGAGGACAAGAGACCCAGTACTTC
D gene: .
clone size: .
J gene: TRBJ2-5
V gene: TRBV19

CDR3 protein: CSVEDRGWVGSTGELFF
CDR3 DNA: TGCAGCGTTGAAGATAGGGGTTGGGTAGGGAGCACCGGGGAGCTGTTTTTT
D gene: .
clone size: once
J gene: TRBJ2-2
V gene: TRBV29-1

CDR3 protein: CASSLRTDTQYF
CDR3 DNA: TGTGCCAGCAGCCTCCGCACAGATACGCAGTATTTT
D gene: .
clone size: .
J gene: TRBJ2-3
V gene: TRBV11-3

CDR3 protein: CASSESSGLETQYF
CDR3 DNA: TGTGCCAGCAGTGAATCTAGCGGGTTAGAGACCCAGTACTTC
D gene: TRBD2
clone size: .
J gene: TRBJ2-5
V gene: TRBV2

CDR3 protein: CASSSAKNGYTF
CDR3 DNA: TGTGCCAGCAGCTCCGCGAAAAATGGCTACACCTTC
D gene: .
clone size: .
J gene: TRBJ1-2
V gene: TRBV7-3

CDR3 protein: CASSQDDTTNEKLFF
CDR3 DNA: TGCGCCAGCAGCCAAGATGACACAACTAATGAAAAACTGTTTTTT
D gene: .
clone size: few
J gene: TRBJ1-4
V gene: TRBV4-1

CDR3 protein: CASSQETSGTYEQYF
CDR3 DNA: TGCGCCAGCAGCCAGGAGACTAGCGGTACCTACGAGCAGTACTTC
D gene: TRBD2
clone size: .
J gene: TRBJ2-7
V gene: TRBV4-3

CDR3 protein: CASSWIGNGYTF
CDR3 DNA: TGTGCCAGCAGTTGGATAGGGAACGGCTACACCTTC
D gene: .
clone size: .
J gene: TRBJ1-2
V gene: TRBV28

CDR3 protein: CASSFSGLPYEQYF
CDR3 DNA: TGCGCCAGCAGCTTTAGCGGCCTCCCTTACGAGCAGTACTTC
D gene: .
clone size: .
J gene: TRBJ2-7
V gene: TRBV5-1

CDR3 protein: CASSLVTGYWNEQFF
CDR3 DNA: TGTGCCAGCAGCTTAGTTACGGGGTATTGGAATGAGCAGTTCTTC
D gene: .
clone size: few
J gene: TRBJ2-1
V gene: TRBV7-2

CDR3 protein: CASSEPSGRTPYEQYF
CDR3 DNA: TGCGCCAGCAGTGAGCCTAGCGGGAGGACTCCCTACGAGCAGTACTTC
D gene: TRBD2
clone size: .
J gene: TRBJ2-7
V gene: TRBV10-1

CDR3 protein: CSVTGLAGTSYEQYF
CDR3 DNA: TGCAGCGTGACAGGTCTAGCGGGAACGTCCTACGAGCAGTACTTC
D gene: TRBD2
clone size: few
J gene: TRBJ2-7
V gene: TRBV29-1